The 14 T cell receptor beta chains reported below all come from one sample, sequenced in a study of shared clonotypes between healthy human individuals. The protocol was immunoSEQ multiplex PCR, while the TCRdb copy is restricted to in-frame clones and leaves out a portion. The sample yields about 1.5 million clones, roughly 98% seen once. The sequenced sample consisted of naive CD4+ T cells sorted from blood. The subset here: CD45RA+ positively selected. Receptor source: a man aged 30-40 years in good health.

This clone occurred once. The rearrangement joins TRBV28 to TRBJ2-7, with a possible D match to TRBD1 (6 bases). Germline-derived CDR1 and CDR2 are MDHEN and SYDVKM. The CDR3 extends over 17 amino acids. The V gene lost 2 bases and the J gene lost 2 bases, with 19 bases spanning the gap. As DNA, the CDR3 is TGTGCCAGCAGTTTACAGGGCCCCTCCAGGGGTACCTACGAGCAGTACTTC. Translation: CASSLQGPSRGTYEQYF.

Comment on this clone: The same CDR3 is also encoded by other DNA sequences in this sample. The chain links TRBV9 to TRBJ2-3; D is unclear. V gave up 0 bases and J gave up 3 bases, with 5 bases separating them. Germline-derived CDR1 and CDR2 are SGDLS and YYNGEE. The CDR3 sequence is 13 residues long. The CDR3 nucleotides read TGTGCCAGCAGCGTAGGATTGACAGATACGCAGTATTTT. Translating gives CASSVGLTDTQYF.

The chain is built from TRBV5-1 and TRBJ1-2; D remains ambiguous. The CDR3 has 12 residues. V dropped 0 bases and J dropped 3 bases, with 3 bases sitting between them. Germline values: CDR1 SGHRS, CDR2 YFSETQ. Here the CDR3 DNA reads TGCGCCAGCAGCTTGGATGACTATGGCTACACCTTC. This sequence encodes CASSLDDYGYTF. Supplemented by reference TRBV5-1 and TRBJ1-2, the full variable domain reads KAGVTQTPRYLIKTRGQQVTLSCSPISGHRSVSWYQQTPGQGLQFLFEYFSETQRNKGNFPGRFSGRQFSNSRSEMNVSTLELGDSALYLCASSLDDYGYTFGSGTRLTVV.

This clone is a singleton in its sample. The chain joins TRBV5-5 to TRBJ2-3; D is uncertain. Trimming took off 4 bases at V and 6 bases at J, with 15 bases between the two ends. CDR1 and CDR2 from the germline V gene are SGHKS and YYEKEE (reference sequence). There are 14 residues in the CDR3. For the CDR3, the DNA is TGTGCCAGCAGCCTAGTATATCTGGCGGATACGCAGTATTTT. Translated: CASSLVYLADTQYF. Based on the CDR3 plus reference TRBV5-5 and TRBJ2-3, the full variable domain is DAGVTQSPTHLIKTRGQQVTLRCSPISGHKSVSWYQQVLGQGPQFIFQYYEKEERGRGNFPDRFSARQFPNYSSELNVNALLLGDSALYLCASSLVYLADTQYFGPGTRLTVL.

V gene TRBV14 combines with J gene TRBJ2-2; the D is unclear. Germline assignment: CDR1 SGHDN and CDR2 FVKESK. This CDR3 comprises 15 residues. V shed 3 bases and J shed 5 bases, with 13 bases lying between them. This chain's CDR3 is CASSHRLTATGELFF. CDR3 sequence (DNA): TGTGCCAGCAGCCACCGGCTTACAGCTACCGGGGAGCTGTTTTTT.

The V gene is TRBV10-2, the J gene TRBJ2-5; TRBD2 aligns across 9 bases. Unmatched junction bases numbered 7, after V lost 4 bases and J lost 1 base. CDR1 and CDR2 (germline): WSHSY, SAAADI. This CDR3 region has 16 residues. This chain's CDR3 is CASSASGLAVQETQYF. The CDR3 DNA is TGCGCCAGCAGTGCCTCGGGACTAGCAGTCCAAGAGACCCAGTACTTC.

CDR3 loop: CASSIGVREGPQHF. The CDR3 bases are TGTGCCAGTAGTATAGGGGTCAGGGAAGGGCCCCAGCATTTT. This rearrangement joins TRBV19 to TRBJ1-5; D might be TRBD1 (5 bases). V was cut by 1 base and J by 9 bases, with 13 bases left in between. The CDR3 extends over 14 amino acids. Looked up from germline, CDR1 is LNHDA and CDR2 is SQIVND (reference sequence).

The chain couples TRBV9 to TRBJ2-6; possibly TRBD1 for D (5 bases). The CDR3 has 17 residues. Trimming shortened V by 0 bases and J by 2 bases, and 12 bases separated the two germline ends. Germline CDR1 and CDR2: SGDLS and YYNGEE. The CDR3 loop reads CASSVGHRSAGANVLTF. In DNA form, the CDR3 reads TGTGCCAGCAGCGTAGGGCACAGGTCGGCTGGGGCCAACGTCCTGACTTTC.

This clone came up once. The chain couples TRBV5-1 to TRBJ1-2, with 7 positions matching TRBD1. The CDR3 consists of 13 residues. Germline values: CDR1 SGHRS, CDR2 YFSETQ. The J segment lost 8 bases and the V segment lost 4 bases, leaving 8 bases of the junction unmatched. The CDR3 protein is CASSLRDSGGYTF. Written as DNA, the CDR3 is TGCGCCAGCAGCCTCCGGGACAGTGGGGGCTACACCTTC.

The chain uses TRBV7-8 and TRBJ2-1; TRBD2 is a possible D gene (5 bases). The CDR3 totals 17 residues. V was cut by 1 base and J by 4 bases, with 17 bases left in between. Germline values: CDR1 SGHVS, CDR2 FQNEAQ. CDR3 sequence: CASSLGRLRVRYNEQFF. DNA of the CDR3: TGTGCCAGCAGCTTAGGTCGGTTGAGGGTCCGGTACAATGAGCAGTTCTTC.

The rearrangement joins TRBV2 to TRBJ2-5; 10 bases are shared with TRBD1. The length of the CDR3 is 14 residues. The germline CDR1 and CDR2 sequences are SNHLY and FYNNEI. Trimming at V came to 5 bases and at J to 4 bases, leaving 4 bases not matched to a gene. The CDR3 DNA follows: TGTGCCAGCAGTCGACAGGGGGCGGGAGAGACCCAGTACTTC. It is translated as CASSRQGAGETQYF.

CDR3 protein: CASSLFGKGAEAFF. As DNA, the CDR3 is TGTGCCAGCAGCTTGTTCGGGAAAGGGGCTGAAGCTTTCTTT. V gene TRBV5-5 combines with J gene TRBJ1-1; perhaps TRBD1 as D (5 bases). Germline V gives CDR1 SGHKS, CDR2 YYEKEE (reference sequence). The V end was cut by 1 base, the J end by 6 bases, with 13 bases between. This CDR3 has 14 residues.

The chain employs TRBV15 and TRBJ2-1; the match to TRBD1 covers 7 bases. CDR3 length: 16 residues. The germline gives CDR1 LNHNV, CDR2 YYDKDF (reference sequence). With 5 bases clipped from V and 5 bases from J, the junction kept 12 bases outside the gene matches. CDR3: CATSSLTGAGDNEQFF. The CDR3 DNA is TGTGCCACCAGCTCCTTAACAGGGGCCGGTGACAATGAGCAGTTCTTC.

CDR3 in DNA: TGTGCCAGTAAGACAGGATGGGACCAGCCCCAGCATTTT. Its protein is CASKTGWDQPQHF. The chain is built from TRBV6-1 and TRBJ1-5; a possible D gene is TRBD1 (6 bases). Germline-derived CDR1 and CDR2 are MNHNS and SASEGT. The length of the CDR3 is 13 residues. V gave up 9 bases and J gave up 7 bases, with 16 bases separating them.